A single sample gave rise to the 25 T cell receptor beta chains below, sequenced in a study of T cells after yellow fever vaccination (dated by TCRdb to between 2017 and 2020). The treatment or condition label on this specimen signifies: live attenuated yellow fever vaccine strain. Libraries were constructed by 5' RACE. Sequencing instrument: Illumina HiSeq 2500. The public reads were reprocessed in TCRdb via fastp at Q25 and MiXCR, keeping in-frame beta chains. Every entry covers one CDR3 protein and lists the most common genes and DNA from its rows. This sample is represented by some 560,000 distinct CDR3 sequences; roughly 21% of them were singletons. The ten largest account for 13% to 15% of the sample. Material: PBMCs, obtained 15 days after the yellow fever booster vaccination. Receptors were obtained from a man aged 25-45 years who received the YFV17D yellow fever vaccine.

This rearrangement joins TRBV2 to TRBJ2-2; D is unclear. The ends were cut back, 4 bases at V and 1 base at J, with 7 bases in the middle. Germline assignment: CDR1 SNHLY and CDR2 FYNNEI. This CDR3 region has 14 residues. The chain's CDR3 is CASSVDGNTGELFF. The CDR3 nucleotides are TGTGCCAGCAGTGTAGACGGGAACACCGGGGAGCTGTTTTTT.

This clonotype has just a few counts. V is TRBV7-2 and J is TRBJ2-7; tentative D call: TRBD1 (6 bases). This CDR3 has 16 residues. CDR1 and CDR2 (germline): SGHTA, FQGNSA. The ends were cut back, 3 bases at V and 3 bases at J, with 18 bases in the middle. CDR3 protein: CASSFGQPSLGYEQYF. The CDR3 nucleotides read TGTGCCAGCAGCTTTGGACAGCCCTCTCTGGGCTACGAGCAGTACTTC.

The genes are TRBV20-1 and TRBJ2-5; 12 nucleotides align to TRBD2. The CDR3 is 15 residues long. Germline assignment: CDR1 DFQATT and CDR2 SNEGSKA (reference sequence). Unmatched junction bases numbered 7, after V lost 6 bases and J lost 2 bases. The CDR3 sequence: CSANPGLAGQETQYF. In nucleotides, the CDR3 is TGCAGTGCAAACCCAGGACTAGCGGGACAAGAGACCCAGTACTTC.

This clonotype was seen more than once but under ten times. The CDR3 loop is CAIDSGDTEAFF. The CDR3 DNA is TGTGCCATCGATTCGGGGGACACTGAAGCTTTCTTT. The V and J genes are TRBV10-3 and TRBJ1-1; tentatively, D is TRBD1 (5 bases). CDR3 size: 12 residues. V was shortened by 8 bases and J by 3 bases, with 10 bases between the two germline ends. From germline, CDR1 is ENHRY and CDR2 SYGVKD.

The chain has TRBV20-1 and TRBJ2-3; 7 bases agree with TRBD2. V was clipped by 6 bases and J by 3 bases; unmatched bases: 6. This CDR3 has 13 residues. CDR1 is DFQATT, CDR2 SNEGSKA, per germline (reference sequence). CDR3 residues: CSAWRGGTDTQYF. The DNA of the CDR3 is TGCAGTGCATGGAGGGGAGGGACAGATACGCAGTATTTT.

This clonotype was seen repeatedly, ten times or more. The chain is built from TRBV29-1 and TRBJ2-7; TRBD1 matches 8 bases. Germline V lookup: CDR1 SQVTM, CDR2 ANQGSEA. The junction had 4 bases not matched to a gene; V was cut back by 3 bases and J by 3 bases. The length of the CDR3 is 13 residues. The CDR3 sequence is CSVDAGQGYEQYF. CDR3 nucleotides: TGCAGCGTTGATGCTGGACAGGGCTACGAGCAGTACTTC.

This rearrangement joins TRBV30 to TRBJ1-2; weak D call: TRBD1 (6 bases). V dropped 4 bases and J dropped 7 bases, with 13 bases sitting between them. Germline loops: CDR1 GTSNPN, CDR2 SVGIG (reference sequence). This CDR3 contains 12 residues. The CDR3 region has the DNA TGTGCCTGGATGGGGGGCTCGAGTGGCTACACCTTC. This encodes CAWMGGSSGYTF.

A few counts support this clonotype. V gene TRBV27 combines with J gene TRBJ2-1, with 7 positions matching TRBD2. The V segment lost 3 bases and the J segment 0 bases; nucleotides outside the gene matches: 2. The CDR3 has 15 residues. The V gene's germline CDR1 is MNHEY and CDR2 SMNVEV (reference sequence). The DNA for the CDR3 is TGTGCCAGCAGTTTCGCGGGAGTCTCCTACAATGAGCAGTTCTTC. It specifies CASSFAGVSYNEQFF.

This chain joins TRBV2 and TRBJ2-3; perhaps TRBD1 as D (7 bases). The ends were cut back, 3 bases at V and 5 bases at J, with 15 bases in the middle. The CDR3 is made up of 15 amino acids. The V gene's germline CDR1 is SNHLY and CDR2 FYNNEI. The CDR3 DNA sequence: TGTGCCAGCAGTGACCCCAGGGGGGTTTTAGATACGCAGTATTTT. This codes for CASSDPRGVLDTQYF.

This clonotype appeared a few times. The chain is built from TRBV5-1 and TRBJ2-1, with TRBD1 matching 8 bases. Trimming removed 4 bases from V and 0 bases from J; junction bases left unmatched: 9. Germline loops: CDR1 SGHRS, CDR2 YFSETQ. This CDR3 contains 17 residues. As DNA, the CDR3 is TGCGCCAGCAGCCTACTCCTGACAGGGGACTCCTACAATGAGCAGTTCTTC. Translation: CASSLLLTGDSYNEQFF. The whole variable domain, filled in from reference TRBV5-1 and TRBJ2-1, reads KAGVTQTPRYLIKTRGQQVTLSCSPISGHRSVSWYQQTPGQGLQFLFEYFSETQRNKGNFPGRFSGRQFSNSRSEMNVSTLELGDSALYLCASSLLLTGDSYNEQFFGPGTRLTVL.

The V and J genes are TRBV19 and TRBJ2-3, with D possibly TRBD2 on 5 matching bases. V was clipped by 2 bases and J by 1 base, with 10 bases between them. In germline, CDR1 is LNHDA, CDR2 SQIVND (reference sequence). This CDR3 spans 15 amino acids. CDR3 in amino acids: CASSISGLGTDTQYF. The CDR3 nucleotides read TGTGCCAGTAGTATATCTGGACTCGGCACAGATACGCAGTATTTT.

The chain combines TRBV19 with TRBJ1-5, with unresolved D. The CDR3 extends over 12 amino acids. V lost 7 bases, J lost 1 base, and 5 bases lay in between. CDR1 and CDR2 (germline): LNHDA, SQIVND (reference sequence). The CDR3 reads CASKGSNQPQHF. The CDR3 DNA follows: TGTGCCAGTAAGGGAAGCAATCAGCCCCAGCATTTT.

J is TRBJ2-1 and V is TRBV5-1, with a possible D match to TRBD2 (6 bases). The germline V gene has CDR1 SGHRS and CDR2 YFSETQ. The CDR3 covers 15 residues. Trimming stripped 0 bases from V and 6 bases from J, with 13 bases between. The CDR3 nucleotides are TGCGCCAGCAGCTTGGCCGCCCTAGCGACCAATGAGCAGTTCTTC. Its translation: CASSLAALATNEQFF.

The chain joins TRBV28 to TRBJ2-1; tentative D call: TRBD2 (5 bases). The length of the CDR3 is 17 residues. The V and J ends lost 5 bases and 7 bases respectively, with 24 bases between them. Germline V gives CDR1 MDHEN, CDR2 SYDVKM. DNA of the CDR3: TGTGCCAGCAGTGATGAACTGGGGAGTGGGCCTTGGAATGAGCAGTTCTTC. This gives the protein CASSDELGSGPWNEQFF.

The CDR3 DNA sequence: TGCAGCGTCACCACGGGGCTTTTAGCCTACGAGCAGTACTTC. It is translated as CSVTTGLLAYEQYF. The V and J genes are TRBV29-1 and TRBJ2-7, with D perhaps matching TRBD1 or TRBD2 (5 bases each). Germline assignment: CDR1 SQVTM and CDR2 ANQGSEA. The CDR3 runs 14 residues. Trimming shortened V by 6 bases and J by 2 bases, and 17 bases separated the two germline ends.

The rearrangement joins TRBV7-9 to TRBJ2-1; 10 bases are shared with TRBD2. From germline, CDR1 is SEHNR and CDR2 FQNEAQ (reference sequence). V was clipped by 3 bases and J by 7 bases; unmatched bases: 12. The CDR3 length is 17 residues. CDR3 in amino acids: CASSLGGGLAFFNEQFF. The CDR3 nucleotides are TGTGCCAGCAGCTTGGGTGGGGGACTAGCGTTTTTTAATGAGCAGTTCTTC.

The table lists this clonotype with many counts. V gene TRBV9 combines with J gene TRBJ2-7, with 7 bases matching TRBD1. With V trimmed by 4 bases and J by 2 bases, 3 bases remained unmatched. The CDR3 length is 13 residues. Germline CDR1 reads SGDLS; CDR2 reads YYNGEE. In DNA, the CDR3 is TGTGCCAGCAGCTCGGGACAGCCCTACGAGCAGTACTTC. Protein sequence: CASSSGQPYEQYF. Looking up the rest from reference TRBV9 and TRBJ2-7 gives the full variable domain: DSGVTQTPKHLITATGQRVTLRCSPRSGDLSVYWYQQSLDQGLQFLIQYYNGEERAKGNILERFSAQQFPDLHSELNLSSLELGDSALYFCASSSGQPYEQYFGPGTRLTVT.

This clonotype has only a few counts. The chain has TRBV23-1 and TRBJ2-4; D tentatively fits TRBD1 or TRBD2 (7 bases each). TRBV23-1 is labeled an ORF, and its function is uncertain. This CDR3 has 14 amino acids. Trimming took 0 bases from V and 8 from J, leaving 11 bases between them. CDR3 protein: CASSQSGGTDIQYF. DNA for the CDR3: TGCGCCAGCAGTCAATCGGGGGGGACAGACATTCAGTACTTC.

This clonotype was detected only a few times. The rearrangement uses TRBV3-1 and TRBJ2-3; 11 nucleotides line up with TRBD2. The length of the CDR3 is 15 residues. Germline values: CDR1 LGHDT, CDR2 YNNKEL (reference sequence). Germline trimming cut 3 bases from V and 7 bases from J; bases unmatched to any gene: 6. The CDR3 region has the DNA TGTGCCAGCAGCCATTCTAGCGGGAGGTCCAATACGCAGTATTTT. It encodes CASSHSSGRSNTQYF.

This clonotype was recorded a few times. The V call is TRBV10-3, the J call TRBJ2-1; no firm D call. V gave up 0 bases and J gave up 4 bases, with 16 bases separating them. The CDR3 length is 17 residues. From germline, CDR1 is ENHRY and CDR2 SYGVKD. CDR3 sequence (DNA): TGTGCCATCAGTGAGTCCTTGGCGGTCGCTAGATACAATGAGCAGTTCTTC. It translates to CAISESLAVARYNEQFF.

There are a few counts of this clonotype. The CDR3 region is CASSFPPLDRRNNEQFF. CDR3 DNA: TGTGCCAGCAGTTTTCCCCCCCTCGACAGGCGGAACAATGAGCAGTTCTTC. The V and J genes are TRBV27 and TRBJ2-1, with a possible D match to TRBD1 (6 bases). V was clipped by 3 bases and J by 5 bases, with 20 bases between them. This CDR3 spans 17 amino acids. Germline V gene data show CDR1 as MNHEY and CDR2 as SMNVEV (reference sequence).

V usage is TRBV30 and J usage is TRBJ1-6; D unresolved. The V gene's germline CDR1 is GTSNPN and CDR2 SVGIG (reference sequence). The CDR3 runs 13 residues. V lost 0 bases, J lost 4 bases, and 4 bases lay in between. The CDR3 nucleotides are TGTGCCTGGAGTGTCCAGTATAATTCACCCCTCCACTTT. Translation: CAWSVQYNSPLHF.

The CDR3 nucleotides read TGCAGTGCTACCAACCCTGGGCTCCTCAGCTCCTACGAGCAGTACTTC. Protein sequence: CSATNPGLLSSYEQYF. The chain joins TRBV20-1 to TRBJ2-7, with no clear D. The CDR3 has 16 amino acids. The V gene lost 4 bases and the J gene lost 0 bases, with 19 bases spanning the gap. Germline V CDR1 and CDR2: DFQATT, SNEGSKA (reference sequence).

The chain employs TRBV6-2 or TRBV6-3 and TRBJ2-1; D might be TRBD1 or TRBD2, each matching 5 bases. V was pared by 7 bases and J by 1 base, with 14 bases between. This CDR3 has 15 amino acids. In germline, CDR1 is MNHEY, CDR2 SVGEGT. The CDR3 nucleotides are TGTGCCAGCATCGGGACCGGGTCATCCTACAATGAGCAGTTCTTC. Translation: CASIGTGSSYNEQFF.

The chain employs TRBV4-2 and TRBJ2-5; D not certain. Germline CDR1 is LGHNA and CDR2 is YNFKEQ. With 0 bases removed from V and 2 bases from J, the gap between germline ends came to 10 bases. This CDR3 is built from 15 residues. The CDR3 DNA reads TGTGCCAGCAGCCAAGATCAGGCGGATCAAGAGACCCAGTACTTC. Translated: CASSQDQADQETQYF.